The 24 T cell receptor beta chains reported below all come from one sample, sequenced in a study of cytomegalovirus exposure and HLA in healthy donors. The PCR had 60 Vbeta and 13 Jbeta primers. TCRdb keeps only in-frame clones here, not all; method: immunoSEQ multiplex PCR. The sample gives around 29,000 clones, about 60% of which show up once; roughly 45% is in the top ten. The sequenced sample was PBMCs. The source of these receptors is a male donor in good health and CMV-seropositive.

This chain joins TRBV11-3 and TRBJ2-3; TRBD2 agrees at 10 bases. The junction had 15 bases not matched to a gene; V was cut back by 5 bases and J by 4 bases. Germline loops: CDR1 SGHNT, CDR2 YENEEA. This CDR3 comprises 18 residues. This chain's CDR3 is CASSLRTSGGIAADTQYF. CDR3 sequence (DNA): TGTGCCAGCAGCCTGAGGACTAGCGGAGGGATAGCGGCAGATACGCAGTATTTT.

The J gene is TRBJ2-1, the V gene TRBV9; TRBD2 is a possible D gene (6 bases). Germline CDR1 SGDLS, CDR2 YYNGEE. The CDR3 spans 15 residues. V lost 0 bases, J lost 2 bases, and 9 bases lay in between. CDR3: CASSVGSGTYNEQFF. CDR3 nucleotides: TGTGCCAGCAGCGTAGGTAGCGGCACCTACAATGAGCAGTTCTTC.

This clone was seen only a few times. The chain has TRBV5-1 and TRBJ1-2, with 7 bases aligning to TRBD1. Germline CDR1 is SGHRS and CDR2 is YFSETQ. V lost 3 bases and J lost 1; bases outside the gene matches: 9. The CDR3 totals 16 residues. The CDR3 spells CASSSLGQADNYGYTF. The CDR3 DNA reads TGCGCCAGCAGCTCACTCGGACAGGCGGATAACTATGGCTACACCTTC. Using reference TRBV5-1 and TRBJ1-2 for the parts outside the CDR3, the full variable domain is KAGVTQTPRYLIKTRGQQVTLSCSPISGHRSVSWYQQTPGQGLQFLFEYFSETQRNKGNFPGRFSGRQFSNSRSEMNVSTLELGDSALYLCASSSLGQADNYGYTFGSGTRLTVV.

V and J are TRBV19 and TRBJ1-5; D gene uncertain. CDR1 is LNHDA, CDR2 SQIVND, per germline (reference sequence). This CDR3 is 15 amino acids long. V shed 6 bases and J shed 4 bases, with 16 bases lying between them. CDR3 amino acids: CASSPRARGNQPQHF. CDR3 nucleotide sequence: TGTGCCAGTAGCCCGAGGGCACGGGGAAATCAGCCCCAGCATTTT. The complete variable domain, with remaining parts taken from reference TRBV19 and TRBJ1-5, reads DGGITQSPKYLFRKEGQNVTLSCEQNLNHDAMYWYRQDPGQGLRLIYYSQIVNDFQKGDIAEGYSVSREKKESFPLTVTSAQKNPTAFYLCASSPRARGNQPQHFGDGTRLSIL.

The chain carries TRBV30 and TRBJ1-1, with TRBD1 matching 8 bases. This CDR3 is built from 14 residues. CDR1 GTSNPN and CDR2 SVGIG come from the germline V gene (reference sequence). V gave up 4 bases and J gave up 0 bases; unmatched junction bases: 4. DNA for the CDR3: TGTGCCTGGACCCCGGACAGGGTGAACACTGAAGCTTTCTTT. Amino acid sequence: CAWTPDRVNTEAFF. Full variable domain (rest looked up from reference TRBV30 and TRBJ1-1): SQTIHQWPATLVQPVGSPLSLECTVEGTSNPNLYWYRQAAGRGLQLLFYSVGIGQISSEVPQNLSASRPQDRQFILSSKKLLLSDSGFYLCAWTPDRVNTEAFFGQGTRLTVV.

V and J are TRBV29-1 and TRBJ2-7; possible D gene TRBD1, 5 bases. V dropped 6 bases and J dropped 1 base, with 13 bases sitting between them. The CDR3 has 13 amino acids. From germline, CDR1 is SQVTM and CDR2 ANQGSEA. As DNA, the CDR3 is TGCAGCGTCCGACAGAGACAGTCCTACGAGCAGTACTTC. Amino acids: CSVRQRQSYEQYF.

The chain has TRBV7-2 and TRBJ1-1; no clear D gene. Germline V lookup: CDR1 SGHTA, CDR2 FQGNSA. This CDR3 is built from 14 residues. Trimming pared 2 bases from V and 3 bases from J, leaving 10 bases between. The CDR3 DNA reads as TGTGCCAGCAGCTTACAGGCCGGGGACACTGAAGCTTTCTTT. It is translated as CASSLQAGDTEAFF.

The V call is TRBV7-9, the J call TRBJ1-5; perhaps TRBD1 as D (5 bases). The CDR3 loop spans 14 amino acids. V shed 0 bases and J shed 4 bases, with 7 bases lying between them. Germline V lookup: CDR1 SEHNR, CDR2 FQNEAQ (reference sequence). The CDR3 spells CASSLATANQPQHF. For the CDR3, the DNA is TGTGCCAGCAGCTTAGCGACAGCAAATCAGCCCCAGCATTTT.

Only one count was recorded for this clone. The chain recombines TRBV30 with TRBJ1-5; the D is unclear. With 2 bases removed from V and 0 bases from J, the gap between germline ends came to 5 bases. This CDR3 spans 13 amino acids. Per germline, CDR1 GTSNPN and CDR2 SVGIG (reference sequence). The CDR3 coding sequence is TGTGCCTGGAGTACACGTAGCAATCAGCCCCAGCATTTT. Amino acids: CAWSTRSNQPQHF.

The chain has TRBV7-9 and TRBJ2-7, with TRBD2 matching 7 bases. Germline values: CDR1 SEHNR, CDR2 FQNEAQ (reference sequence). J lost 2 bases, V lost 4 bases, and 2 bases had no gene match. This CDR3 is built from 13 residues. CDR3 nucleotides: TGTGCCAGCAGCTCAGGGACTACCTACGAGCAGTACTTC. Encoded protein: CASSSGTTYEQYF.

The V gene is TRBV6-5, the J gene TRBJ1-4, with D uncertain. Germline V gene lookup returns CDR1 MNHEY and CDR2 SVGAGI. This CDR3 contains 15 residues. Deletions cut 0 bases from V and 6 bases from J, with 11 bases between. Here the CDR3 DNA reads TGTGCCAGCAGTTACTCGAGTTACGGGGATGAAAAACTGTTTTTT. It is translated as CASSYSSYGDEKLFF.

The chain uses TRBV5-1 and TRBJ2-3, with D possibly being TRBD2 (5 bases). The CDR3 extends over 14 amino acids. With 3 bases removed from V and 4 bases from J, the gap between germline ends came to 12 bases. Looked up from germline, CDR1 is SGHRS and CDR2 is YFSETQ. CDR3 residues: CASSSPGNPDTQYF. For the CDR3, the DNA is TGCGCCAGCAGCTCCCCGGGAAACCCAGATACGCAGTATTTT.

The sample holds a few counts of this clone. The CDR3 loop reads CASSLAIRAYEQYF. In nucleotides, the CDR3 is TGTGCCAGCAGCTTGGCAATCAGGGCCTACGAGCAGTACTTC. V and J are TRBV5-5 and TRBJ2-7; perhaps TRBD1 as D (5 bases). The CDR3 extends over 14 amino acids. Germline V CDR1 and CDR2: SGHKS, YYEKEE (reference sequence). The germline V and J ends were trimmed by 0 bases and 2 bases, with 9 bases remaining between them. Filled out from reference TRBV5-5 and TRBJ2-7, the complete variable domain reads DAGVTQSPTHLIKTRGQQVTLRCSPISGHKSVSWYQQVLGQGPQFIFQYYEKEERGRGNFPDRFSARQFPNYSSELNVNALLLGDSALYLCASSLAIRAYEQYFGPGTRLTVT.

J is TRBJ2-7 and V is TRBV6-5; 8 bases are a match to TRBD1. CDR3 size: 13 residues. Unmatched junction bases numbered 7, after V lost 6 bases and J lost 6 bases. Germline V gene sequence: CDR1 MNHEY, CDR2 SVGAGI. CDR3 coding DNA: TGTGCCAGCAGATACCAGGGGGCTGGCGAGCAGTACTTC. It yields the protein CASRYQGAGEQYF.

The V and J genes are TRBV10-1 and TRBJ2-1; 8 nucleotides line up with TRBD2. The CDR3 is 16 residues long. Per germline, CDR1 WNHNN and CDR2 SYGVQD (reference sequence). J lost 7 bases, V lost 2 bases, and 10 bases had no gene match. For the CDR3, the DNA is TGCGCCAGCAGTGAGAGCGGGGGCGCCCCGTGGAATGAGCAGTTCTTC. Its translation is CASSESGGAPWNEQFF.

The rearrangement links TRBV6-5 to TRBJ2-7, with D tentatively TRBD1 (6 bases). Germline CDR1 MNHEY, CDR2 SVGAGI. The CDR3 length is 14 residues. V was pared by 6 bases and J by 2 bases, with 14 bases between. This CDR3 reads CASSDRTKAYEQYF. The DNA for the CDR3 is TGTGCCAGCAGCGACAGGACGAAGGCCTACGAGCAGTACTTC.

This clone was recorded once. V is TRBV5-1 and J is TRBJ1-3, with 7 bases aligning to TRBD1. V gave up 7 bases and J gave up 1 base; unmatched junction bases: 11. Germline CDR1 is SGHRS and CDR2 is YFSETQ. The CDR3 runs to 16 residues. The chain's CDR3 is CASAPNDRASGNTIYF. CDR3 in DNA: TGCGCCAGCGCCCCTAACGACAGGGCTTCTGGAAACACCATATATTTT. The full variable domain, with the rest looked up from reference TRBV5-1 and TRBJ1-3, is KAGVTQTPRYLIKTRGQQVTLSCSPISGHRSVSWYQQTPGQGLQFLFEYFSETQRNKGNFPGRFSGRQFSNSRSEMNVSTLELGDSALYLCASAPNDRASGNTIYFGEGSWLTVV.

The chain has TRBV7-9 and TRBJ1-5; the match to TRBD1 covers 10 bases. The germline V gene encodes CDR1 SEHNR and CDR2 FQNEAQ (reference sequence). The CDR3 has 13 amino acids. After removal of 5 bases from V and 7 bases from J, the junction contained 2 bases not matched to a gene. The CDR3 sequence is CASSGTGEQPQHF. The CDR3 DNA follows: TGTGCCAGCAGCGGGACAGGGGAACAGCCCCAGCATTTT.

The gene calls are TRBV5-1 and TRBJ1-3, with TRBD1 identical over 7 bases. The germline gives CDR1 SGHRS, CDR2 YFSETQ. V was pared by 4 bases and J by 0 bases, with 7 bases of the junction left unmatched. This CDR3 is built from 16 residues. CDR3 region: CASSLDRHLSGNTIYF. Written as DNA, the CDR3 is TGCGCCAGCAGCCTGGACAGGCACCTCTCTGGAAACACCATATATTTT.

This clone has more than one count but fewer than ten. The chain's CDR3 is CASSGLAGTNYNEQFF. In nucleotides, the CDR3 is TGTGCCAGTAGCGGACTAGCGGGAACAAACTACAATGAGCAGTTCTTC. J is TRBJ2-1 and V is TRBV19; 12 nucleotides agree with TRBD2. Trimming cost V 6 bases and J 3 bases; bases outside gene matches: 6. The CDR3 is made up of 16 amino acids. The germline V gene encodes CDR1 LNHDA and CDR2 SQIVND (reference sequence).

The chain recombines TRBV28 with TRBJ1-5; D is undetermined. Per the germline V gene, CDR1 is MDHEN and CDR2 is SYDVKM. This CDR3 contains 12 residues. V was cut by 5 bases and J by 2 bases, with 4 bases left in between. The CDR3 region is CASSLRNQPQHF. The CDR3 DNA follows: TGTGCCAGCAGTCTTCGCAATCAGCCCCAGCATTTT.

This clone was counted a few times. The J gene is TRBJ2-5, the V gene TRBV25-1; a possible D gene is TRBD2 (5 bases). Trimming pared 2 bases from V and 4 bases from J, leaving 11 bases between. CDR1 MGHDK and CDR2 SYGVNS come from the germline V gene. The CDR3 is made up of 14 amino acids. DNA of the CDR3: TGTGCCAGCAGTGAAGAGGGCCCGGTAGAGACCCAGTACTTC. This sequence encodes CASSEEGPVETQYF. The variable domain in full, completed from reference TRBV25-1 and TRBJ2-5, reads EADIYQTPRYLVIGTGKKITLECSQTMGHDKMYWYQQDPGMELHLIHYSYGVNSTEKGDLSSESTVSRIRTEHFPLTLESARPSHTSQYLCASSEEGPVETQYFGPGTRLLVL.

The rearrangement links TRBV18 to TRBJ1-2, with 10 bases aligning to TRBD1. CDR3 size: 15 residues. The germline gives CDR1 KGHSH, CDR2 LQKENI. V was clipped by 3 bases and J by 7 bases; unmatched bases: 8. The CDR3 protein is CASSPDLTGGGGYTF. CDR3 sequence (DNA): TGTGCCAGCTCACCCGACTTGACAGGGGGCGGTGGCTACACCTTC.

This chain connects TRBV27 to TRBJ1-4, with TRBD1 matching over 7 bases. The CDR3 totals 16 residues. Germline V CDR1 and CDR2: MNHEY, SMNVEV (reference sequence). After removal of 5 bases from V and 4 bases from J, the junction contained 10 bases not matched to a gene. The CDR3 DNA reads TGTGCCAGCAGTAACAACCGGGACAGCATTAATGAAAAACTGTTTTTT. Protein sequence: CASSNNRDSINEKLFF.